This T cell receptor beta chain was identified in a study of post-analysis software for immune sequencing data. General study findings and limits: Among 5 or 6 TRBV segments more frequent in patients than controls were TRBV5-6, TRBV5-1 and TRBV20-1.

Germline CDR1 reads LNHNV; CDR2 reads YYDKDF (reference sequence). This CDR3 spans 18 amino acids. Trimming took 0 bases from V and 7 from J; bases not matched to a gene: 10. Unique molecular identifiers were present in the TCR beta cDNA libraries. From the PCR reads, TCRdb called clonotypes with MiXCR, one entry per CDR3 protein. Of approximately 660,000 distinct CDR3 sequences in the sample, approximately 60% were seen once. Details on this clonotype: Its antigen is not known.

Sequencing was carried out using blood. This TCR derives from a girl aged 2 to 10 with multiple sclerosis. The chain joins TRBV15 to TRBJ2-3, with TRBD2 identical over 13 bases. The CDR3 spells CATSRDTRLAGGQYTQYF. CDR3 coding DNA: TGTGCCACCAGCAGAGATACCCGACTAGCGGGGGGCCAGTATACGCAGTATTTT.